What follows is one TCR beta chain and its context. What it binds is unknown. V gave up 5 bases and J gave up 2 bases, with 13 bases separating them. The CDR3 contains 15 residues. CDR1 is SGHNT and CDR2 is YENEEA in the germline V gene. CD4+CD25+CD127- Tregs, CD4+CD25- non-Tregs, CD4 and CD8 cells were sorted. The source of the sample is a study of Tregs in tolerant kidney transplant recipients. Notes on the study in general: Nucleotide sequences could not be compared across some patients' samples due to primer changes. Donor-specific Treg expansion exceeded global Treg expansion in tolerant patients, suggesting antigen drive. The small number of patients limits these findings pending further validation.

Clones were read by immunoSEQ multiplex PCR, and TCRdb kept only the in-frame ones, dropping some. This table holds about 87,000 clones, roughly 93% found once. The TCR originated in a human donor who received a combined kidney and bone marrow transplant. The starting material was CD4+ T cells from blood, obtained before the transplant. V gene TRBV11-3 combines with J gene TRBJ2-1; D might be TRBD2 (6 bases). The DNA for the CDR3 is TGTGCCAGCAGCCGATTAGCGGCCGCCTACAATGAGCAGTTCTTC. It specifies CASSRLAAAYNEQFF.